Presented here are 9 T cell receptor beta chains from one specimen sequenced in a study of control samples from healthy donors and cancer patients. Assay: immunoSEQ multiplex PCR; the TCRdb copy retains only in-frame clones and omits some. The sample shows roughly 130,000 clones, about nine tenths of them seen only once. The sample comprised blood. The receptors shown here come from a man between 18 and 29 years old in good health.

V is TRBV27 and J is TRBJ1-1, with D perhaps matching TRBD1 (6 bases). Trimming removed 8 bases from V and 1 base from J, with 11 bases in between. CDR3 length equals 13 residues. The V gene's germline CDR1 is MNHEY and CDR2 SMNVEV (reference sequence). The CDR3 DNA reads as TGTGCCAGCCGATTGACAGGGAACACTGAAGCTTTCTTT. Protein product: CASRLTGNTEAFF.

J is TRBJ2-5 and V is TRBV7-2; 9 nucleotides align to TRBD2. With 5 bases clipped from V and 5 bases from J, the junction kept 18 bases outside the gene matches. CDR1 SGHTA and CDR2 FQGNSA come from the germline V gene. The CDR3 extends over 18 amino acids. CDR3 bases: TGTGCCAGCAGCCGCTCCCCCCGGGGGTTAGCGGGGGCTGAGACCCAGTACTTC. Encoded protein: CASSRSPRGLAGAETQYF. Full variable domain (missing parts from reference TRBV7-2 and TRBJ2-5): GAGVSQSPSNKVTEKGKDVELRCDPISGHTALYWYRQSLGQGLEFLIYFQGNSAPDKSGLPSDRFSAERTGGSVSTLTIQRTQQEDSAVYLCASSRSPRGLAGAETQYFGPGTRLLVL.

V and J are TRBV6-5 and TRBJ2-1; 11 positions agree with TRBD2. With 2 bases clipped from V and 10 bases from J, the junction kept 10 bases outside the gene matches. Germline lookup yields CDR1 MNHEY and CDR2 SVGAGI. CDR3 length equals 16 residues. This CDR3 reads CASSYGVSGGAREQFF. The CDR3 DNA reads TGTGCCAGCAGTTACGGGGTTAGCGGGGGGGCCCGGGAGCAGTTCTTC.

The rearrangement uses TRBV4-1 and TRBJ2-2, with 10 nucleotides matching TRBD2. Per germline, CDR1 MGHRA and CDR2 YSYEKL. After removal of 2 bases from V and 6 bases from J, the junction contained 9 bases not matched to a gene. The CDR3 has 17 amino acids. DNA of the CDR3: TGCGCCAGCAGCCAATTAAAGCGGGGGGGCCGCCCCGGGGAGCTGTTTTTT. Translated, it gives CASSQLKRGGRPGELFF.

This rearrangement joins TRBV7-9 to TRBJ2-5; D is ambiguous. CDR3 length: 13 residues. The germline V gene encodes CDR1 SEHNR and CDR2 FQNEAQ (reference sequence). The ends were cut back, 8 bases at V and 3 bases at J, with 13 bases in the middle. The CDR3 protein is CASLPSKKETQYF. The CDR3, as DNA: TGTGCCAGCCTCCCAAGCAAAAAAGAGACCCAGTACTTC.

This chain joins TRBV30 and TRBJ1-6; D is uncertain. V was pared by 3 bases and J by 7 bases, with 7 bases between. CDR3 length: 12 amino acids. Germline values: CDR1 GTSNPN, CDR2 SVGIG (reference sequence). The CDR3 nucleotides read TGTGCCTGGAGCGATAAGAATTCACCCCTCCACTTT. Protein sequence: CAWSDKNSPLHF.

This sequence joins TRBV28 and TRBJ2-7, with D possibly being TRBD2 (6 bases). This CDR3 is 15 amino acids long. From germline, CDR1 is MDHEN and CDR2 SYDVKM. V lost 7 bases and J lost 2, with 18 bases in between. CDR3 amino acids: CASTSRGTQTYEQYF. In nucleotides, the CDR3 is TGTGCCAGCACCTCTCGGGGGACCCAAACCTACGAGCAGTACTTC. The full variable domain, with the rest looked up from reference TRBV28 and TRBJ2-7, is DVKVTQSSRYLVKRTGEKVFLECVQDMDHENMFWYRQDPGLGLRLIYFSYDVKMKEKGDIPEGYSVSREKKERFSLILESASTNQTSMYLCASTSRGTQTYEQYFGPGTRLTVT.

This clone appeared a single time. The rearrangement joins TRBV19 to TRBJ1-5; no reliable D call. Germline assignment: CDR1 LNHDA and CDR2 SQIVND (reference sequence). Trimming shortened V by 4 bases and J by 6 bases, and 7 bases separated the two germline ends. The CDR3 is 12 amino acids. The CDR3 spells CASSKLAQPQHF. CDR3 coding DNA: TGTGCCAGTAGTAAATTGGCTCAGCCCCAGCATTTT.

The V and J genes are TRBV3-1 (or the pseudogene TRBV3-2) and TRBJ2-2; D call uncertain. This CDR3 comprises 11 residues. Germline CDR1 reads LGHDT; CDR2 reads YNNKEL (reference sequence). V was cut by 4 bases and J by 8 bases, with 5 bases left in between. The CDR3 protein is CASSREGELFF. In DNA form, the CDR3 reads TGTGCCAGCAGCCGGGAAGGGGAGCTGTTTTTT.